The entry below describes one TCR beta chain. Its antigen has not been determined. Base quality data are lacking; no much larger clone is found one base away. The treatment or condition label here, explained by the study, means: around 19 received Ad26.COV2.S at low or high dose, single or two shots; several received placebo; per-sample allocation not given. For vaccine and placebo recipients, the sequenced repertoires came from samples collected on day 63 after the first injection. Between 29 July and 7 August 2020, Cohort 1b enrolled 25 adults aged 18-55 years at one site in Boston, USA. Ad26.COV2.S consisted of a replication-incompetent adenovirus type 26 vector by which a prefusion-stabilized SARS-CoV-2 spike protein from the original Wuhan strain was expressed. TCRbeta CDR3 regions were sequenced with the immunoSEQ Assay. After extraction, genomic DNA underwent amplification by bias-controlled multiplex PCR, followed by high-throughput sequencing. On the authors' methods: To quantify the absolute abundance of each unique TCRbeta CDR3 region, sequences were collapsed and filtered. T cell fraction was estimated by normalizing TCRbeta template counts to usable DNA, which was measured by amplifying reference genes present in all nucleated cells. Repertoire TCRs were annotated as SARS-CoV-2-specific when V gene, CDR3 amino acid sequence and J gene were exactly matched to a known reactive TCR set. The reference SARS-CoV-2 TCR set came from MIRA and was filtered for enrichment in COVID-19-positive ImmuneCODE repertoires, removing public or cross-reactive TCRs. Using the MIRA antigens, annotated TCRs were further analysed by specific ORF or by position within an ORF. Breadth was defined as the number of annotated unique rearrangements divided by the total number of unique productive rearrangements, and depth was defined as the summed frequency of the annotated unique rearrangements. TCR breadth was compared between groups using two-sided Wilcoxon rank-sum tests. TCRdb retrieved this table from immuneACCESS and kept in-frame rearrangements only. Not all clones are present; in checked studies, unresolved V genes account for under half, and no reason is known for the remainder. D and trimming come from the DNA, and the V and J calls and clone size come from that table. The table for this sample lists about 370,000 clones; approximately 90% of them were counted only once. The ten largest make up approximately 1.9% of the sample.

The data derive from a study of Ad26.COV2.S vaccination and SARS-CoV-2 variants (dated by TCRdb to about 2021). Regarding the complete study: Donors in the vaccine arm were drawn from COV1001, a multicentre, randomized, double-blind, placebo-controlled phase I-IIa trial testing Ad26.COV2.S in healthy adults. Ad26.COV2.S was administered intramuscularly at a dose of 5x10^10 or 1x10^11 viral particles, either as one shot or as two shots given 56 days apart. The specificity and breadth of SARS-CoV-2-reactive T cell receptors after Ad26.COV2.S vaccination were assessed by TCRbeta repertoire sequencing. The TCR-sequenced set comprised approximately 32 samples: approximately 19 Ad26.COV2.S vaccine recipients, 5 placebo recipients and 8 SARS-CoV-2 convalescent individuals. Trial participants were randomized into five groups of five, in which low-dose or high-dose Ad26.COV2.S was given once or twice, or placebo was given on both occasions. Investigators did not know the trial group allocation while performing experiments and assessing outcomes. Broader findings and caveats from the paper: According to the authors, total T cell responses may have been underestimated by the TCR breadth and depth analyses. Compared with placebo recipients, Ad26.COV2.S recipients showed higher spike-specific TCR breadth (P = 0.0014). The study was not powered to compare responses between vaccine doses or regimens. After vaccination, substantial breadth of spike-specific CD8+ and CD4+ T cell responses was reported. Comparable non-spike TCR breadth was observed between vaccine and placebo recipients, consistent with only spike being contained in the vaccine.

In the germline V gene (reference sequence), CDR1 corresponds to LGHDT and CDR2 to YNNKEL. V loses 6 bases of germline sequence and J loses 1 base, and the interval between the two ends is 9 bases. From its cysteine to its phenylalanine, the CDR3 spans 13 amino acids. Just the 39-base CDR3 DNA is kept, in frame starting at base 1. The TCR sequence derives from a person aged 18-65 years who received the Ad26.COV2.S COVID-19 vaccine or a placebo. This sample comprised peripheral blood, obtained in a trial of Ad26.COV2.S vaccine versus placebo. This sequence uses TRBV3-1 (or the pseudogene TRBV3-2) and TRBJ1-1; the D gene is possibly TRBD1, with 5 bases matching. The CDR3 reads CASSRTGNTEAFF. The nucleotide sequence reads TGTGCCAGCAGTCGAACAGGGAACACTGAAGCTTTCTTT.